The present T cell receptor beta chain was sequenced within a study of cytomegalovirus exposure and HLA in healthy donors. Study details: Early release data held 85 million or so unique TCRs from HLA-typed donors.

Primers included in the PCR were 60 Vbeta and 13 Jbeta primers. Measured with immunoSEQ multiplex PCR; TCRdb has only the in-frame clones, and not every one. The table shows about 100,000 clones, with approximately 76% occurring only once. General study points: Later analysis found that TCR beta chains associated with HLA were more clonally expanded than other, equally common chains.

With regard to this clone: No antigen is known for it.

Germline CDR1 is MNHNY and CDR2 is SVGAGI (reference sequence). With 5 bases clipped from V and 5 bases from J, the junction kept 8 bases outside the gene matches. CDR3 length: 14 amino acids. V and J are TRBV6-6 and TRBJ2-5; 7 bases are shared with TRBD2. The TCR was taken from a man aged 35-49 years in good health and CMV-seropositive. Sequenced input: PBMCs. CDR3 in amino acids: CASSMLAELETQYF. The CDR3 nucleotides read TGTGCCAGCAGTATGCTAGCGGAGTTGGAGACCCAGTACTTC.